A single sample gave rise to the 8 T cell receptor beta chains below, sequenced in a study of blood T cells in healthy people across ages (dated by TCRdb to the mid-2010s). Library preparation was by 5' RACE. TCRdb names Illumina HiSeq 2500 as the instrument used. A second roughly 6 to 12 cycle PCR used a sample-barcoded 5' primer and a J-beta primer mix. In TCRdb, the public reads were trimmed at Q25 with fastp and aligned with MiXCR, with productive beta chains retained. Each entry is one CDR3 protein sequence, shown with its most common DNA and genes. This sample comprises some 290,000 distinct CDR3 sequences, 27% of them detected only once. 25% to 35% of the sample lies in the top ten. The sample comprised blood. These receptors all stem from a woman aged 70-85 years in good health.

The table lists this clonotype with a few counts. The chain couples TRBV4-3 to TRBJ1-6; TRBD1 is a possible D gene (5 bases). The CDR3 contains 16 residues. CDR1 is LGHNA, CDR2 YSLEER, per germline. Trimming left V 0 bases short and J 0 bases short, with 6 bases between. As DNA, the CDR3 is TGCGCCAGCAGCCAAGACAGGGACTCCTATAATTCACCCCTCCACTTT. Its translation: CASSQDRDSYNSPLHF.

The chain couples TRBV20-1 to TRBJ2-5, with D possibly being TRBD1 or TRBD2 (5 bases each). Germline CDR1 DFQATT, CDR2 SNEGSKA (reference sequence). The CDR3 consists of 14 residues. V was trimmed by 2 bases and J by 1 base, leaving 11 bases between them. CDR3: CSARHRGLQETQYF. CDR3 coding DNA: TGCAGTGCTAGACACCGGGGCCTCCAAGAGACCCAGTACTTC.

This clonotype occurred a few times. This chain connects TRBV27 to TRBJ1-1; a weak D match, TRBD1 (5 bases). CDR3 size: 18 residues. Between the trimmed V and J ends, which lost 6 bases and 0 bases, there was a span of 23 bases. Germline CDR1 reads MNHEY; CDR2 reads SMNVEV (reference sequence). As DNA, the CDR3 is TGTGCCAGCAGCCGTATCGACAGCTTCCAAGCTATGAACACTGAAGCTTTCTTT. Encoded protein: CASSRIDSFQAMNTEAFF.

The chain couples TRBV18 to TRBJ2-7, with a possible D match to TRBD2 (5 bases). The CDR3 has 11 residues. The V gene's germline CDR1 is KGHSH and CDR2 LQKENI. The V end lost 4 bases, the J end lost 5 bases, and 6 bases lay between the germline ends. CDR3 DNA sequence: TGTGCCAGCTCACAGGGAGACGAGCAGTACTTC. As protein: CASSQGDEQYF.

The gene calls are TRBV7-2 and TRBJ2-5; 7 bases map to TRBD1. Matching the DNA end better, TRBJ2-7 makes the J call doubtful. CDR3 size: 15 residues. Germline V gene lookup returns CDR1 SGHTA and CDR2 FQGNSA. DNA for the CDR3: TGTGCCAGCAGCTTAGCGCACAGGGGTGGGAACGAGCAGTACTTC. It is translated as CASSLAHRGGNEQYF.

This clonotype came up many times. The chain employs TRBV6-5 and TRBJ2-7; 7 nucleotides align to TRBD1. The ends lost 7 bases at V and 0 bases at J; junction bases unmatched: 12. Looked up from germline, CDR1 is MNHEY and CDR2 is SVGAGI. The CDR3 runs 16 residues. CDR3 region: CASTPAMTGTSYEQYF. The CDR3 DNA reads TGTGCCAGCACCCCTGCTATGACAGGGACCTCCTACGAGCAGTACTTC.

This rearrangement joins TRBV11-2 to TRBJ2-5; 9 nucleotides line up with TRBD2. The CDR3 has 15 residues. Germline V gene lookup returns CDR1 SGHAT and CDR2 FQNNGV. With 3 bases clipped from V and 2 bases from J, the junction kept 4 bases outside the gene matches. CDR3 loop: CASSFGLANQETQYF. The DNA for the CDR3 is TGTGCCAGCAGCTTTGGACTAGCGAATCAAGAGACCCAGTACTTC.

This clonotype was observed a handful of times. The chain carries TRBV4-3 and TRBJ2-5, with D possibly called TRBD1 or TRBD2 (5 bases each). Germline values: CDR1 LGHNA, CDR2 YSLEER. The CDR3 contains 15 residues. V was cut by 0 bases and J by 4 bases, with 12 bases left in between. The CDR3 region is CASSQDTGTTETQYF. The CDR3 DNA reads TGCGCCAGCAGCCAAGATACCGGGACGACAGAGACCCAGTACTTC.